Given below is one TCR beta chain in context. In the study's own analysis: Reference gene primer amplification gave estimated nucleated cell counts. Libraries were prepared by immunoSEQ multiplex PCR; TCRdb keeps only in-frame clonotypes and omits some of them. V, J and clone size reflect that table, while D and trimming were determined from the DNA. The table records fewer than 500,000 clones, approximately 90% of them present only once. Recruits, aged about 18 to 100 years, lived in approximately 26 US areas. Participants reported their clinical history, and cohort assignment relied on those reports. The sample originates from a study of blood T cell repertoires in COVID-19. About the study: Sources were T cells, B-cell-depleted T cells, or PBMCs; the material itself was cDNA or gDNA.

This CDR3 has 17 residues. Trimming pared 1 base from V and 7 bases from J, leaving 22 bases between. Per germline, CDR1 MGHRA and CDR2 YSYEKL. The V gene is TRBV4-1, the J gene TRBJ1-2; D possibly corresponds to TRBD1 (5 bases). What was sequenced was PBMCs or T cells enriched from blood (not recorded which). The source is a woman aged 25-40 years with acute COVID-19. The DNA of the CDR3 is TGCGCCAGCAGCCAAGTTGCCTTGGGGGGGTCGTCAGGTGGCTACACCTTC. Amino acids: CASSQVALGGSSGGYTF.